The 25 T cell receptor beta chains in this list originate from one sample, sequenced in a study of OX40 agonist ivuxolimab in advanced cancers. The data were produced by immunoSEQ multiplex PCR, yet TCRdb's version contains in-frame clones alone and is incomplete. The table shows under 90,000 clones, with about 85% occurring only once. Specimen: CD4+ or CD8+ T cells sorted from blood, collected in a trial of the OX40 agonist ivuxolimab. These receptor sequences come from an adult with an advanced solid tumor such as melanoma, head and neck, liver or kidney cancer.

This rearrangement joins TRBV5-1 to TRBJ2-1, with 9 bases that match TRBD1. This CDR3 spans 13 amino acids. Germline CDR1 reads SGHRS; CDR2 reads YFSETQ. The V segment lost 0 bases and the J segment 9 bases; nucleotides outside the gene matches: 1. The CDR3 DNA reads TGCGCCAGCAGCTTGGGACAGGGGGTTGAGCAGTTCTTC. This gives the protein CASSLGQGVEQFF.

V usage is TRBV6-5 and J usage is TRBJ1-6; no firm D call. With 4 bases removed from V and 9 bases from J, the gap between germline ends came to 19 bases. CDR3 length equals 16 residues. In germline, CDR1 is MNHEY, CDR2 SVGAGI. CDR3 loop: CASSSTGSRRGSPLHF. The CDR3 DNA is TGTGCCAGCAGTTCTACTGGGAGCAGAAGAGGTTCACCCCTCCACTTT.

The chain is built from TRBV7-9 and TRBJ1-2; weak D call: TRBD1 (5 bases). The CDR3 runs 13 residues. V lost 2 bases and J 3 bases, leaving 7 bases between the germline ends. Germline V gives CDR1 SEHNR, CDR2 FQNEAQ (reference sequence). CDR3 in amino acids: CASSLQGDYGYTF. CDR3 nucleotide sequence: TGTGCCAGCAGCTTACAGGGTGACTATGGCTACACCTTC.

The CDR3 here is CASSYSSQQGAGGYTF. Here the CDR3 DNA reads TGTGCCAGCAGTTACTCGTCACAACAGGGGGCAGGCGGCTACACCTTC. V usage is TRBV6-5 and J usage is TRBJ1-2; 9 bases fit TRBD1. Trimming took 0 bases from V and 8 from J; bases not matched to a gene: 10. The germline V gene has CDR1 MNHEY and CDR2 SVGAGI. The CDR3 runs 16 residues.

The chain couples TRBV2 to TRBJ2-1, with 10 bases that match TRBD1. Trimming took 1 base from V and 4 from J; bases not matched to a gene: 16. The CDR3 runs 20 residues. The germline V gene encodes CDR1 SNHLY and CDR2 FYNNEI. In DNA form, the CDR3 reads TGTGCCAGCAGTGAAGGGGGACAGGGGAGAGGGGCCCGCATTTACAATGAGCAGTTCTTC. Amino acids: CASSEGGQGRGARIYNEQFF. The full variable domain, completed using reference TRBV2 and TRBJ2-1, is EPEVTQTPSHQVTQMGQEVILRCVPISNHLYFYWYRQILGQKVEFLVSFYNNEISEKSEIFDDQFSVERPDGSNFTLKIRSTKLEDSAMYFCASSEGGQGRGARIYNEQFFGPGTRLTVL.

The chain is built from TRBV5-6 and TRBJ2-5; tentative D call: TRBD1 (5 bases). The CDR3 totals 13 residues. Germline values: CDR1 SGHDT, CDR2 YYEEEE. V was shortened by 4 bases and J by 5 bases, with 12 bases between the two germline ends. The CDR3 protein is CASSGRVAETQYF. CDR3 sequence (DNA): TGTGCCAGCAGCGGCAGGGTTGCGGAGACCCAGTACTTC.

This chain connects TRBV19 to TRBJ2-6; the match to TRBD1 covers 10 bases. The CDR3 is made up of 17 amino acids. The germline V gene encodes CDR1 LNHDA and CDR2 SQIVND (reference sequence). V dropped 6 bases and J dropped 3; count of bases not matched to a gene: 8. The CDR3 sequence is CASSTGTGVFGANVLTF. The DNA for the CDR3 is TGTGCCAGTAGCACTGGGACAGGGGTCTTTGGGGCCAACGTCCTGACTTTC.

The rearrangement uses TRBV19 and TRBJ2-7, with TRBD2 matching over 9 bases. V dropped 5 bases and J dropped 2; count of bases not matched to a gene: 7. The CDR3 totals 15 residues. Germline CDR1 and CDR2: LNHDA and SQIVND (reference sequence). The DNA for the CDR3 is TGTGCCAGTAGTGAACTAGCGGGCCAAACCTACGAGCAGTACTTC. This encodes CASSELAGQTYEQYF.

The V and J genes are TRBV11-2 and TRBJ2-7, with unresolved D. Germline CDR1 reads SGHAT; CDR2 reads FQNNGV. With 5 bases removed from V and 4 bases from J, the gap between germline ends came to 12 bases. The length of the CDR3 is 13 residues. CDR3 in DNA: TGTGCCAGCAGCCAAAATCCAGTTTACGAGCAGTACTTC. It codes for CASSQNPVYEQYF. The full variable domain, rest sourced from reference TRBV11-2 and TRBJ2-7, is EAGVAQSPRYKIIEKRQSVAFWCNPISGHATLYWYQQILGQGPKLLIQFQNNGVVDDSQLPKDRFSAERLKGVDSTLKIQPAKLEDSAVYLCASSQNPVYEQYFGPGTRLTVT.

The DNA for the CDR3 is TGTGCCAGCAGCCCTCAACAGGGAGGCACAGATACGCAGTATTTT. Protein: CASSPQQGGTDTQYF. The V call is TRBV11-2, the J call TRBJ2-3; D perhaps matches TRBD1 (6 bases). Per germline, CDR1 SGHAT and CDR2 FQNNGV. The CDR3 is 15 amino acids. Trimming removed 5 bases at V and 1 base at J, with 13 bases between.

The chain is built from TRBV7-2 and TRBJ2-7, with 7 bases lining up with TRBD2. The CDR3 length is 14 residues. V trimming: 1 base; J trimming: 2 bases; junction bases outside the gene matches: 2. Germline CDR1 SGHTA, CDR2 FQGNSA. The CDR3 spells CASSLGGRTYEQYF. The CDR3 DNA follows: TGTGCCAGCAGCTTAGGCGGGAGAACCTACGAGCAGTACTTC.

The V call is TRBV6-1, the J call TRBJ1-1; maybe TRBD1 (5 bases). Germline CDR1 reads MNHNS; CDR2 reads SASEGT. The CDR3 loop spans 12 amino acids. V was clipped by 4 bases and J by 8 bases, with 11 bases between them. CDR3 region: CASSVSAGEAFF. CDR3 nucleotides: TGTGCCAGCAGTGTGTCTGCAGGGGAAGCTTTCTTT.

This clone appeared a few times. The chain uses TRBV9 and TRBJ2-3; tentatively, D is TRBD2 (6 bases). The CDR3 length is 14 residues. In germline, CDR1 is SGDLS, CDR2 YYNGEE. V lost 3 bases to trimming and J lost 0 bases, with 8 bases between them. The CDR3: CASSARESTDTQYF. The CDR3 DNA is TGTGCCAGCAGCGCCCGGGAGAGCACAGATACGCAGTATTTT.

CDR3: CASTETSAANTGELFF. CDR3 nucleotide sequence: TGTGCCAGCACCGAAACTAGCGCCGCGAACACCGGGGAGCTGTTTTTT. The V and J genes are TRBV2 and TRBJ2-2, with 7 bases aligning to TRBD2. CDR3 size: 16 residues. The J segment lost 0 bases and the V segment lost 7 bases, leaving 8 bases of the junction unmatched. Per germline, CDR1 SNHLY and CDR2 FYNNEI.

Comment on this clone: The junction differs from germline at one of its ends, possibly a read error. This chain links TRBV7-6 with TRBJ2-1, with D perhaps being TRBD1 or TRBD2 (6 bases each). The CDR3 covers 16 residues. Germline assignment: CDR1 SGHVS and CDR2 FNYEAQ. The CDR3 spells CASSLGAGDSSNEQFF. The CDR3 nucleotides are TGTGCCAGCAGCTTAGGGGCAGGGGACTCCTCCAATGAGCAGTTCTTC.

This clone was counted a few times. V usage is TRBV19 and J usage is TRBJ2-2, with no clear D. CDR1 LNHDA and CDR2 SQIVND come from the germline V gene (reference sequence). V was cut by 5 bases and J by 3 bases, with 13 bases left in between. This CDR3 has 15 amino acids. The CDR3 region is CASSPQDRYTGELFF. The DNA for the CDR3 is TGTGCCAGTAGTCCCCAGGACCGCTACACCGGGGAGCTGTTTTTT.

V gene TRBV27 combines with J gene TRBJ2-5; 9 bases match TRBD2. The trim removed 0 bases at V and 1 base at J, leaving 3 bases unmatched. The germline CDR1 and CDR2 sequences are MNHEY and SMNVEV (reference sequence). This CDR3 is 16 amino acids long. This CDR3 is CASSLSGTSSQETQYF. The CDR3 coding sequence is TGTGCCAGCAGTTTATCGGGGACTAGCTCCCAAGAGACCCAGTACTTC.

Ten or more counts support this clone. This sequence joins TRBV30 and TRBJ1-4; D is undetermined. The germline V and J ends were trimmed by 2 bases and 5 bases, with 6 bases remaining between them. The germline gives CDR1 GTSNPN, CDR2 SVGIG (reference sequence). CDR3 length: 12 amino acids. DNA for the CDR3: TGTGCCTGGAGTTTTGGAAATGAAAAACTGTTTTTT. Translation: CAWSFGNEKLFF.

This chain joins TRBV2 and TRBJ2-3, with 8 bases that match TRBD1. CDR3 length equals 14 residues. V lost 7 bases and J lost 1; bases outside the gene matches: 4. Germline V lookup: CDR1 SNHLY, CDR2 FYNNEI. CDR3 residues: CASNGQGGTDTQYF. Written as DNA, the CDR3 is TGTGCCAGCAACGGACAGGGAGGCACAGATACGCAGTATTTT.

The DNA for the CDR3 is TGTGCCTGGAGTGTGGCAGGGGCCGGGGAAAAACTGTTTTTT. It encodes CAWSVAGAGEKLFF. The genes are TRBV30 and TRBJ1-4; a possible D gene is TRBD1 (6 bases). From germline, CDR1 is GTSNPN and CDR2 SVGIG (reference sequence). Trimming removed 0 bases from V and 8 bases from J, with 13 bases in between. The CDR3 runs 14 residues.

This clone appeared a single time. In nucleotides, the CDR3 is TGTGTCAGACTTCAAGACCACGGGGAGACCCAGTACTTC. Translation: CVRLQDHGETQYF. The rearrangement uses TRBV7-5 and TRBJ2-5; the table names TRBD2, a call not compared with the DNA. TRBV7-5 is deemed a pseudogene. The CDR3 contains 13 residues.

The rearrangement links TRBV7-2 to TRBJ2-5; TRBD2 is a possible D gene (6 bases). The germline gives CDR1 SGHTA, CDR2 FQGNSA. CDR3 length: 16 residues. V was shortened by 4 bases and J by 5 bases, with 20 bases between the two germline ends. This CDR3 is CASSSSSGAGGETQYF. DNA of the CDR3: TGTGCCAGCAGCTCCAGTTCGGGAGCTGGCGGGGAGACCCAGTACTTC.

The chain joins TRBV18 to TRBJ2-4; 11 bases fit TRBD1. Germline V gene sequence: CDR1 KGHSH, CDR2 LQKENI. The V and J ends lost 3 bases and 8 bases, in that order; junction bases with no gene match: 0. CDR3 length: 13 residues. CDR3 residues: CASSPGQGDIQYF. CDR3 bases: TGTGCCAGCTCACCGGGACAGGGGGACATTCAGTACTTC.

This clone was found a few times. The rearrangement links TRBV28 to TRBJ2-6, with 9 bases that match TRBD1. In germline, CDR1 is MDHEN, CDR2 SYDVKM. Losses at the gene ends were 2 bases for V and 5 bases for J; bases not matched to a gene: 13. The CDR3 extends over 19 amino acids. The CDR3 coding sequence is TGTGCCAGCAGTTTACCCCCTAGGGACAGGGCAAGGAGGGCCAACGTCCTGACTTTC. The encoded protein is CASSLPPRDRARRANVLTF.

The count of this clone is one. This chain's CDR3 is CASSFGYEQYF. CDR3 nucleotide sequence: TGTGCCAGCAGCTTCGGATACGAGCAGTACTTC. V gene TRBV5-4 combines with J gene TRBJ2-7; D unclear. The CDR3 contains 11 residues. The V end lost 2 bases, the J end lost 4 bases, and 4 bases lay between the germline ends. Germline CDR1 and CDR2: SGHNT and YYREEE (reference sequence).